This T cell receptor beta chain came from a study of OX40 agonist ivuxolimab in advanced cancers. Study overall: In this trial design, patients received ivuxolimab intravenously at 0.01 to 10 mg/kg every 2 weeks. Recorded diagnoses for dose-escalation patients were hepatocellular carcinoma, melanoma, renal cell or head and neck cancer. One hepatocellular carcinoma and a couple of cutaneous melanoma patients partially responded.

Overall study results and limits: There was clonal expansion of CD4+ and CD8+ blood T cells by week 6 at 0.1 to 3.0 mg/kg.

For this clone: Its specificity is unknown.

Per germline, CDR1 KGHSH and CDR2 LQKENI. The CDR3 runs 14 residues. Deletions cut 3 bases from V and 7 bases from J, with 13 bases between. Some clones are missing from TCRdb's copy, which holds only in-frame ones; the method was immunoSEQ multiplex PCR. The table lists fewer than 60,000 clones, around 85% of them singletons. Sequencing used CD4+ or CD8+ T cells sorted from blood, obtained in a trial of the OX40 agonist ivuxolimab. The clonotype was recovered from an adult with an advanced solid tumor such as melanoma, head and neck, liver or kidney cancer. The V gene is TRBV18, the J gene TRBJ2-1; D is perhaps TRBD1 or TRBD2 (5 bases each). The CDR3 loop reads CASSPQGGGNEQFF. The DNA for the CDR3 is TGTGCCAGCTCACCCCAGGGCGGCGGGAATGAGCAGTTCTTC.